These 11 T cell receptor beta chains share one sample of origin, sequenced in a study of blood T cell repertoires in COVID-19. Profiled with immunoSEQ multiplex PCR; TCRdb holds only in-frame clones, not every one. The sample shows 150,000 to 200,000 clones, approximately 90% of them seen only once. The sequencing sample was made of peripheral blood. These receptor sequences come from a man aged 18 to 29 with acute or convalescent COVID-19.

This chain uses TRBV29-1 with TRBJ2-5; D gene uncertain. The CDR3 has 12 residues. Between the trimmed V and J ends, which lost 6 bases and 3 bases, there was a span of 11 bases. In germline, CDR1 is SQVTM, CDR2 ANQGSEA. CDR3 region: CSVAVIEETQYF. The CDR3 coding sequence is TGCAGCGTGGCAGTAATCGAAGAGACCCAGTACTTC. The variable domain in full, completed from reference TRBV29-1 and TRBJ2-5, reads SAVISQKPSRDICQRGTSLTIQCQVDSQVTMMFWYRQQPGQSLTLIATANQGSEATYESGFVIDKFPISRPNLTFSTLTVSNMSPEDSSIYLCSVAVIEETQYFGPGTRLLVL.

The table lists this clone with a count of one. The rearrangement uses TRBV9 and TRBJ2-1; 7 bases match TRBD2. Trimming cost V 0 bases and J 10 bases; bases outside gene matches: 13. The germline gives CDR1 SGDLS, CDR2 YYNGEE. The CDR3 has 16 amino acids. The CDR3 DNA follows: TGTGCCAGCAGCGTAGGGTTATGGCTAGCGGAGGTAGAGCAGTTCTTC. Amino acids: CASSVGLWLAEVEQFF.

This chain uses TRBV5-6 with TRBJ2-1; the D gene is possibly TRBD1 (5 bases). In germline, CDR1 is SGHDT, CDR2 YYEEEE. This CDR3 spans 13 amino acids. Trimming removed 3 bases at V and 4 bases at J, with 8 bases between. Here the CDR3 DNA reads TGTGCCAGCAGCTGGGCAGGGTACAATGAGCAGTTCTTC. This encodes CASSWAGYNEQFF. Full variable domain (missing parts from reference TRBV5-6 and TRBJ2-1): DAGVTQSPTHLIKTRGQQVTLRCSPKSGHDTVSWYQQALGQGPQFIFQYYEEEERQRGNFPDRFSGHQFPNYSSELNVNALLLGDSALYLCASSWAGYNEQFFGPGTRLTVL.

The chain links TRBV29-1 to TRBJ1-2, with 9 nucleotides matching TRBD1. The CDR3 length is 12 residues. V lost 7 bases, J lost 2 bases, and 2 bases stayed unmatched. CDR1 SQVTM and CDR2 ANQGSEA come from the germline V gene. The CDR3 DNA reads TGCAGCGCCGACAGGGGGAACTATGGCTACACCTTC. Translated, it gives CSADRGNYGYTF.

In its sample, this clone was seen once. The V call is TRBV3-1 (or the pseudogene TRBV3-2), the J call TRBJ2-1; a possible D gene is TRBD1 (6 bases). Germline CDR1 is LGHDT and CDR2 is YNNKEL (reference sequence). The CDR3 has 14 residues. V was shortened by 4 bases and J by 7 bases, with 14 bases between the two germline ends. In DNA, the CDR3 is TGTGCCAGCAGCCTGTGGACAGTGGGGAATGAGCAGTTCTTC. Protein sequence: CASSLWTVGNEQFF.

CDR3 in DNA: TGTGCCAGCAGTCCCGGACAGGGGGCGAGTGAAAAACTGTTTTTT. As protein: CASSPGQGASEKLFF. This chain uses TRBV6-6 with TRBJ1-4; 11 bases are shared with TRBD1. CDR1 is MNHNY and CDR2 is SVGAGI in the germline V gene (reference sequence). CDR3 length: 15 residues. Trimming took 5 bases from V and 7 from J; bases not matched to a gene: 6.

This clone was picked up one time. J is TRBJ2-5 and V is TRBV10-1, with D possibly being TRBD2 (5 bases). The V end lost 1 base, the J end lost 5 bases, and 17 bases lay between the germline ends. This CDR3 is built from 16 residues. Germline values: CDR1 WNHNN, CDR2 SYGVQD (reference sequence). For the CDR3, the DNA is TGCGCCAGCAGTGAGTTCTTGGCGGGCCCTCCTGAGACCCAGTACTTC. It codes for CASSEFLAGPPETQYF.

Comments on this clone: Within the sample, other DNA sequences also encode this same CDR3. The genes are TRBV19 and TRBJ1-5, with 8 bases aligning to TRBD1. CDR1 and CDR2 from the germline V gene are LNHDA and SQIVND (reference sequence). V shed 6 bases and J 4 bases; nucleotides not matched to a gene: 2. The CDR3 consists of 13 residues. In DNA form, the CDR3 reads TGTGCCAGTAGAGGACAGGGTAATCAGCCCCAGCATTTT. It codes for CASRGQGNQPQHF.

The CDR3, as DNA: TGTGCCAGCAGCCTGAGGACAGGGGCGGGCACTGAAGCTTTCTTT. Residues: CASSLRTGAGTEAFF. The genes are TRBV5-6 and TRBJ1-1; TRBD1 aligns across 9 bases. Trimming took 4 bases from V and 4 from J; bases not matched to a gene: 8. The germline CDR1 and CDR2 sequences are SGHDT and YYEEEE. The CDR3 runs to 15 residues.

The J gene is TRBJ2-4, the V gene TRBV25-1; 8 positions agree with TRBD1. The V and J ends lost 4 bases and 9 bases, in that order; junction bases with no gene match: 8. There are 14 residues in the CDR3. Germline assignment: CDR1 MGHDK and CDR2 SYGVNS. As DNA, the CDR3 is TGTGCCAGCAGTGCCGGGACAGGCTCCGCCATTCAGTACTTC. It is translated as CASSAGTGSAIQYF.

V and J are TRBV10-3 and TRBJ1-4; D not resolved. CDR1 and CDR2 (germline): ENHRY, SYGVKD. CDR3 length equals 14 residues. V was trimmed by 2 bases and J by 3 bases, leaving 7 bases between them. DNA of the CDR3: TGTGCCATCAGTGAGACGAGTGCTAATGAAAAACTGTTTTTT. Translating gives CAISETSANEKLFF.